The rows below give T cell receptor beta chains drawn from one sample of a study of T cells in Graves' hyperthyroidism and ophthalmopathy. Each CDR3 protein is one row after TCRdb ran MiXCR on the multiplex PCR reads. This repertoire shows more than 600,000 distinct CDR3 sequences, roughly 15% found once; its top ten account for over 7.5%. The sequenced sample consisted of blood. These receptors originate from a man aged 18-30 years with Graves' hyperthyroidism. CDR3s include the opening cysteine and the closing phenylalanine or tryptophan. A D gene is named only where the DNA matches it firmly. The size field is filled for only some rows; it gives once, few, many or a size class.

cdr3_aa cdr3_nt j_call d_call clone_size v_call
CASSLMGTGNFF TGTGCCAGCAGTCTCATGGGGACAGGGAACTTCTTC TRBJ2-1 TRBD1 many TRBV12-3/TRBV12-4
CASSEEYRGQETQYF TGTGCCAGCAGTGAGGAGTATCGTGGGCAAGAGACCCAGTACTTC TRBJ2-5 . many TRBV2
CASSVSTGAYTEAFF TGTGCCAGCAGCGTTTCTACAGGGGCCTACACTGAAGCTTTCTTT TRBJ1-1 TRBD1 few TRBV9
CASSLDQGSYNEQFF TGTGCCAGCAGCCTGGACCAGGGGTCCTACAATGAGCAGTTCTTC TRBJ2-1 . many TRBV5-1
CASTRDSAYEQYF TGTGCCAGCACCCGGGACAGCGCCTACGAGCAGTACTTC TRBJ2-7 TRBD1 many TRBV7-2
CSARPVDRATEAFF TGCAGTGCTAGACCTGTCGACAGGGCAACTGAAGCTTTCTTT TRBJ1-1 TRBD1 many TRBV20-1
CASQDRGSFVDTQYF TGTGCCAGCCAGGACAGGGGCTCGTTCGTGGATACGCAGTATTTT TRBJ2-3 TRBD1 many TRBV27
CASSYSGLAGGSYEQYF TGTGCCAGCAGTTACTCGGGACTAGCGGGAGGTTCCTACGAGCAGTACTTC TRBJ2-7 TRBD2 many TRBV6-5
CSAREGGAYNEQFF TGCAGTGCTAGAGAGGGCGGAGCCTACAATGAGCAGTTCTTC TRBJ2-1 . few TRBV20-1
CASSLWDDRETQYF TGTGCCAGCTCACTCTGGGACGACCGCGAGACCCAGTACTTC TRBJ2-5 . many TRBV18
CASSTMGGSTEAFF TGTGCCAGCTCAACGATGGGAGGGTCCACTGAAGCTTTCTTT TRBJ1-1 . many TRBV18
CASSQGRVGRTDTQYF TGCGCCAGCAGCCAAGGCAGGGTCGGTCGCACAGATACGCAGTATTTT TRBJ2-3 . . TRBV4-1
CASSTGTGGAWLADTQYF TGTGCCAGTAGTACCGGGACAGGGGGCGCGTGGTTGGCAGATACGCAGTATTTT TRBJ2-3 TRBD1 many TRBV19
CASSLDPDYNEQFF TGTGCCAGCAGCTTAGATCCTGACTACAATGAGCAGTTCTTC TRBJ2-1 . . TRBV7-2
CAWSVGLAGEQFF TGTGCCTGGAGTGTGGGACTAGCCGGTGAGCAGTTCTTC TRBJ2-1 TRBD2 . TRBV30
CAWSDRNGELFF TGTGCCTGGAGCGACCGTAACGGGGAGCTGTTTTTT TRBJ2-2 . many TRBV30